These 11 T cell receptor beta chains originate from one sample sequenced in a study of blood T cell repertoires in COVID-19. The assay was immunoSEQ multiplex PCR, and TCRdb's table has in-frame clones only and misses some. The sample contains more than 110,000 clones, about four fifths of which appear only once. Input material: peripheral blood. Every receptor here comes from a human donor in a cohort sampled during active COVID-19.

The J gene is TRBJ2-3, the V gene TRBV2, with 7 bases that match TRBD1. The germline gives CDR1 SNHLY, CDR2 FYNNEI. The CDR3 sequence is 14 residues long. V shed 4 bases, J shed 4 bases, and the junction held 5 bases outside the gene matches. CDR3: CASSARQGPDTQYF. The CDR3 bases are TGTGCCAGCAGTGCTAGACAGGGCCCAGATACGCAGTATTTT.

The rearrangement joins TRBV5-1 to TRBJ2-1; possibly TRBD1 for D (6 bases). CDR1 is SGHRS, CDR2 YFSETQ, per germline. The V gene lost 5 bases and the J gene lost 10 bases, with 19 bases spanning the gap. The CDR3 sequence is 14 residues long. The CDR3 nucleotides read TGCGCCAGCAGTTCTGAGTCGGACAGCGCCGAGCAGTTCTTC. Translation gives CASSSESDSAEQFF.

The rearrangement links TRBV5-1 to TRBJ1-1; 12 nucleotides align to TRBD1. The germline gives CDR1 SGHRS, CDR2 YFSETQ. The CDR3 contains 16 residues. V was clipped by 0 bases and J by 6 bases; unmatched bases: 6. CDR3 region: CASSLVPGTGGSEAFF. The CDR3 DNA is TGCGCCAGCAGCTTGGTACCCGGGACAGGGGGCTCTGAAGCTTTCTTT.

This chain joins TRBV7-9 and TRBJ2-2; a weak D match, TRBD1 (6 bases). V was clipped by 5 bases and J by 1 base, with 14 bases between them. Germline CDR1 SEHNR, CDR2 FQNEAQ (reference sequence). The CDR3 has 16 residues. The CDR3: CASSNKGQRNTGELFF. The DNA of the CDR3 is TGTGCCAGCAGCAATAAAGGACAGAGGAACACCGGGGAGCTGTTTTTT.

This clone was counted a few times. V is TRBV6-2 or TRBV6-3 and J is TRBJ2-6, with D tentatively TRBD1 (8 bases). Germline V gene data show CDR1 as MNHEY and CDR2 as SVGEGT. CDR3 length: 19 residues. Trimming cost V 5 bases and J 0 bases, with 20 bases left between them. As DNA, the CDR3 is TGTGCCAGCAGTGGGAGTTTACAGGGGGGGCCCTCTGGGGCCAACGTCCTGACTTTC. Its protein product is CASSGSLQGGPSGANVLTF.

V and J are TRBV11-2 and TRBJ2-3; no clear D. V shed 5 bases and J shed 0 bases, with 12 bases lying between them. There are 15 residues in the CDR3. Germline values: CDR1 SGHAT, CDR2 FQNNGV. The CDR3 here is CASSDSMRSTDTQYF. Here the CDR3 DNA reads TGTGCCAGCAGCGATAGTATGAGAAGCACAGATACGCAGTATTTT.

The CDR3 loop reads CASSSLEADNRHGYTF. DNA for the CDR3: TGTGCCAGCAGTTCCCTCGAGGCGGACAACCGGCATGGCTACACCTTC. The gene calls are TRBV6-2 or TRBV6-3 and TRBJ1-2; TRBD1 might be the D (5 bases). V was pared by 4 bases and J by 6 bases, with 21 bases between. CDR1 and CDR2 from the germline V gene are MNHEY and SVGEGT. This CDR3 contains 16 residues.

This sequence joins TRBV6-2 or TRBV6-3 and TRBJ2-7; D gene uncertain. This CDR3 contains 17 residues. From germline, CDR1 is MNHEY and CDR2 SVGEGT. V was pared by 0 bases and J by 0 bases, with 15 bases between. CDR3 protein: CASSYSPGRGSSYEQYF. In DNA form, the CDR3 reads TGTGCCAGCAGTTACTCACCTGGTCGTGGTAGCTCCTACGAGCAGTACTTC.

The CDR3 reads CASSEEPGLYEQYF. The CDR3 nucleotides are TGTGCCAGCAGTGAAGAGCCGGGATTGTACGAGCAGTACTTC. This chain connects TRBV6-1 to TRBJ2-7, with D tentatively TRBD2 (5 bases). The CDR3 has 14 amino acids. Germline V CDR1 and CDR2: MNHNS, SASEGT. Trimming left V 1 base short and J 4 bases short, with 11 bases between.

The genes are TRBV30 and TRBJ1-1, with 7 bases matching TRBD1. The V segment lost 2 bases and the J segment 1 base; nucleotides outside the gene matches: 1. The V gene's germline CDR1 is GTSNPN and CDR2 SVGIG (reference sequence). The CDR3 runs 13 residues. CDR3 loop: CAWSRQGNTEAFF. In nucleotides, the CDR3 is TGTGCCTGGAGTCGACAGGGGAACACTGAAGCTTTCTTT.

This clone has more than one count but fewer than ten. The CDR3 spells CASRAESSYNSPLHF. For the CDR3, the DNA is TGTGCCAGCAGGGCGGAAAGCTCCTATAATTCACCCCTCCACTTT. The chain is built from TRBV6-5 and TRBJ1-6; unclear D gene. V lost 6 bases and J 0 bases, leaving 9 bases between the germline ends. CDR3 size: 15 residues. Per the germline V gene, CDR1 is MNHEY and CDR2 is SVGAGI.